This T cell receptor beta chain was recovered during a study of blood T cell repertoires in COVID-19 (TCRdb year 2020). Regarding the complete study: Collaborator samples came from the United States, Italy and Spain and covered acute and convalescent phases of COVID-19. The sample metadata nearly always contained a de-identified subject ID, COVID-19 status, age in years and sex. Samples were obtained from the ongoing ImmuneRACE study (first 160 participants) and from approximately 1,200 subjects provided by 6 global collaborators. The repertoires were released in a freely available public database intended as a resource for research on the immune response to SARS-CoV-2. HLA class I and class II types, where available, came from metadata supplied by the sample provider rather than from assay-based typing. The prospective study material was composed of cDNA or gDNA derived from T cells, B-cell-depleted T cells, or PBMCs. Subjects who had been exposed to COVID-19, were actively infected with it, or had recovered from it provided the deeply sampled blood TCRbeta repertoires that made up the dataset.

In the prospective study, participants were about 18 to 95 years old, resided in about two dozen geographic areas of the United States, and were enrolled through a virtual design. Cohort assignment in the prospective study relied on participant-reported clinical history from a screening survey and a study questionnaire. Recovered participants in ImmuneRACE Cohort 3 were defined by two consecutive negative NP/OP PCR tests, clearance by a healthcare professional, or resolution of symptoms. In the prospective study, whole blood, serum and a nasopharyngeal or oropharyngeal swab were collected from each participant by mobile phlebotomists. Prospective study participants could optionally give additional blood draws and questionnaires over an approximately two-month period. Prospective study blood samples were shipped either frozen or at room temperature before DNA extraction. About this clone itself: The antigen it recognizes is unknown. No base quality values were provided; no much bigger clone lies one nucleotide off.

The paper's findings and limits, for the study overall: The quantity of clinical and demographic metadata differed by source and by participant and was supplied without curation.

TCRbeta CDR3 regions were amplified from genomic DNA using the immunoSEQ Assay, a bias-controlled multiplex PCR. On the study's bioinformatics: Nucleated cell counts per sample were estimated from amplification of reference gene primers within the assay. To quantify the absolute abundance of each unique TCRbeta CDR3 rearrangement, sequence reads were collapsed and filtered. For each sample, productive Simpson clonality was calculated by taking the square root of Simpson's diversity index across productive rearrangements. The table was pulled from immuneACCESS by TCRdb, which kept in-frame rearrangements only. Such tables lose some clones; where checked, under half of the loss comes from unresolved V genes, and the rest has no known cause. For V, J and clone size, that table is used; D and trimming come from the DNA. The sample yields over 150,000 clones; around four fifths were counted once. Of the sample, 10% to 15% is held by the ten largest clones.

This TCR was recovered from a man aged 35 to 55 who had recovered from COVID-19. Sequenced material: PBMCs or T cells enriched from blood (not recorded which).

The sequenced DNA is TGTGCCAGCAGTCCGGGGGACAGGGGTTCGTACAATGAGCAGTTCTTC. Its product reads: CASSPGDRGSYNEQFF. This receptor chain uses TRBV28 and TRBJ2-1; 10 middle bases align to TRBD1. CDR1 and CDR2 are drawn from the germline V gene: MDHEN, SYDVKM. Germline trimming amounts to 5 bases on V and 4 bases on J, with 8 as the count of junction bases outside the gene matches. The CDR3 has 16 amino acids, counting the end cysteine and phenylalanine. The retained sequence is limited to the CDR3, 48 bases, with the frame set at the first base. Here the CDR3 is joined to the reference TRBV28 and TRBJ2-1 genes, and the full variable domain is: DVKVTQSSRYLVKRTGEKVFLECVQDMDHENMFWYRQDPGLGLRLIYFSYDVKMKEKGDIPEGYSVSREKKERFSLILESASTNQTSMYLCASSPGDRGSYNEQFFGPGTRLTVL.